The entry below describes one T cell receptor beta chain. This sample stems from a study of blood T cell repertoires in COVID-19. Overall study: Samples representing acute and convalescent COVID-19 were sourced from the United States, Italy and Spain. PBMCs, B-cell-depleted T cells, or T cells provided the cDNA or gDNA that made up the material.

Unmatched junction bases numbered 15, after V lost 4 bases and J lost 4 bases. The CDR3 is made up of 18 amino acids. CDR1 SGHRS and CDR2 YFSETQ come from the germline V gene. As processed by the authors: Amplification with reference gene primers provided the estimates of nucleated cell counts. Sequencing was performed with immunoSEQ multiplex PCR; in TCRdb, only in-frame clones are kept and a portion is missing. V, J and clone size were drawn from that table, and D and trimming were deduced from the DNA. The sample has more than 65,000 clones, more than 65% seen once; the top ten hold around 22%. The sequenced sample consisted of peripheral blood. The TCR was taken from a woman between 50 and 59 years old with acute or convalescent COVID-19. This chain joins TRBV5-1 and TRBJ2-1; 9 positions match TRBD2. The CDR3 DNA reads TGCGCCAGCAGCCCCCGAGGCGCGGGAGGGAAAATTTACAATGAGCAGTTCTTC. Protein product: CASSPRGAGGKIYNEQFF.